This entry features one TCR beta chain sequence. These data are taken from a study of Ad26.COV2.S vaccination and SARS-CoV-2 variants. Treatment defined: around 19 received Ad26.COV2.S at low or high dose, single or two shots; 5 received placebo; per-sample allocation not given. It was on day 63 after the first vaccine or placebo injection that samples were taken. Trimming removed 6 bases from V and 4 bases from J; junction bases left unmatched: 7. This CDR3 is 14 amino acids long. Germline CDR1 is MDHEN and CDR2 is SYDVKM. Data came from immunoSEQ multiplex PCR; TCRdb stores just in-frame clones and leaves some out. This sample yields 360,000 or so clones, of which approximately 91% are seen a single time; approximately 1.9% belongs to the top ten.

The chain has TRBV28 and TRBJ2-5; 8 nucleotides line up with TRBD1. This sequence originates from a person between 18 and 65 years old who received the Ad26.COV2.S COVID-19 vaccine or a placebo. The source material was peripheral blood, sampled in a trial of Ad26.COV2.S vaccine versus placebo. The CDR3 DNA reads TGTGCCAGCAGCCCCGCCAGGGGGCGAGAGACCCAGTACTTC. Translated, it gives CASSPARGRETQYF.